This T cell receptor beta chain comes out of a study of blood T cell repertoires in COVID-19. Deletions cut 0 bases from V and 2 bases from J, with 9 bases between. The CDR3 has 15 residues. Germline V gene lookup returns CDR1 SGDLS and CDR2 YYNGEE. As handled by the study authors: It was from reference gene primer amplification that nucleated cell counts were estimated. The method was immunoSEQ multiplex PCR; TCRdb's version includes in-frame clones alone and lacks a portion of them. That table gives V, J and clone size, and the DNA gave D and trimming. Of 450,000 to 500,000 clones listed, 80% to 90% are singletons.

The receptor was isolated from a human donor in a cohort sampled during active COVID-19. The material sequenced was peripheral blood. The chain joins TRBV9 to TRBJ1-3; TRBD1 is a possible D gene (6 bases). In DNA, the CDR3 is TGTGCCAGCAGCGTAGGGGGGCCTCCTGGAAACACCATATATTTT. Translation: CASSVGGPPGNTIYF.